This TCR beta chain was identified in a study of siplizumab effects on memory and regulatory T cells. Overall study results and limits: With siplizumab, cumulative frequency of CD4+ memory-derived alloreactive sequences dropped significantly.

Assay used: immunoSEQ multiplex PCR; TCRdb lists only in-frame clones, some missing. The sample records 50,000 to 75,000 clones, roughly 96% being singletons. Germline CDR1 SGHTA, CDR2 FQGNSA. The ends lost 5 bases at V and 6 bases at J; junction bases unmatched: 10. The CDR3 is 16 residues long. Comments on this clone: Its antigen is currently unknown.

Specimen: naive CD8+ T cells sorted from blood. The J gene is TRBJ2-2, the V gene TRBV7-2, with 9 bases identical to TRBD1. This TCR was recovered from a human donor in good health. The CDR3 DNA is TGTGCCAGCAGCCCGGTGGTGGGACAGGGACCCGGGGAGCTGTTTTTT. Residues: CASSPVVGQGPGELFF. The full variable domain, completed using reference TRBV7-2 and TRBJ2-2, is GAGVSQSPSNKVTEKGKDVELRCDPISGHTALYWYRQSLGQGLEFLIYFQGNSAPDKSGLPSDRFSAERTGGSVSTLTIQRTQQEDSAVYLCASSPVVGQGPGELFFGEGSRLTVL.